This record covers a single TCR beta chain. Measured with immunoSEQ multiplex PCR; TCRdb has only the in-frame clones, and not every one. There are about 50,000 clones in the sample; roughly nine tenths occur only once, and roughly 10% lies in the top ten. The data stem from a study of T cell changes during pregnancy in multiple sclerosis. The sequence came from a female donor with multiple sclerosis, enrolled in a pregnancy study. The sample in question was CD8+ T cells from peripheral blood mononuclear cells, obtained after pregnancy.

The CDR3 here is CASNGVGRGGYNEQFF. The CDR3 DNA is TGTGCCAGCAACGGGGTAGGGCGGGGGGGCTACAATGAGCAGTTCTTC. The V gene is TRBV7-9, the J gene TRBJ2-1, with TRBD2 matching over 9 bases. The germline CDR1 and CDR2 sequences are SEHNR and FQNEAQ (reference sequence). CDR3 length: 16 amino acids. The trim removed 7 bases at V and 3 bases at J, leaving 10 bases unmatched.